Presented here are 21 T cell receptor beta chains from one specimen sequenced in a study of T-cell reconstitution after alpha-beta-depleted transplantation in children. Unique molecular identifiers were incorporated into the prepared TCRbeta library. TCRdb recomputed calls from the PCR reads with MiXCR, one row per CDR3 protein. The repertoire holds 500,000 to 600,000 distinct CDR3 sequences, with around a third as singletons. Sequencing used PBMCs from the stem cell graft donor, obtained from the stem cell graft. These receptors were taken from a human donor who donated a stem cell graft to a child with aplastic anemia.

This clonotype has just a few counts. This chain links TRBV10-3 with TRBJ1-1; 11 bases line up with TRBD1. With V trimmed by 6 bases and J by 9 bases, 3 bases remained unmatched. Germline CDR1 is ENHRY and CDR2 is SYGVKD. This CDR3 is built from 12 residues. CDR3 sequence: CAIRMDRGQAFF. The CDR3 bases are TGTGCCATCAGGATGGACAGGGGGCAAGCTTTCTTT.

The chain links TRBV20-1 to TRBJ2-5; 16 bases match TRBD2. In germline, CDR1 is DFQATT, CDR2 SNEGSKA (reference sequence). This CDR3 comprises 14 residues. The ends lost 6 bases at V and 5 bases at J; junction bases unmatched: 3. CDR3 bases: TGCAGTGCCGGGACTAGCGGGAGGGGGGAGACCCAGTACTTC. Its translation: CSAGTSGRGETQYF.

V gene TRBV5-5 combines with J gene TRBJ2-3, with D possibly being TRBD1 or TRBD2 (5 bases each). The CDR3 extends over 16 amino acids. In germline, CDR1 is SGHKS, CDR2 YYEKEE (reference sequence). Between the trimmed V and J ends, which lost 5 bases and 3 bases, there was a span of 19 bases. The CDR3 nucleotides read TGTGCCAGCAGGGTGCAGGGAGCTCTGAGGACAGATACGCAGTATTTT. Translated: CASRVQGALRTDTQYF.

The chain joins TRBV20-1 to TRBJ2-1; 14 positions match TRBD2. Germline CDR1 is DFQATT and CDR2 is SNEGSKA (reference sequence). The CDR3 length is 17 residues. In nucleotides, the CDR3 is TGCTGCGCTAGGGAGGGACTAGCGGGGGCCTCCTACAATGAGCAGTTCTTC. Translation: CCAREGLAGASYNEQFF.

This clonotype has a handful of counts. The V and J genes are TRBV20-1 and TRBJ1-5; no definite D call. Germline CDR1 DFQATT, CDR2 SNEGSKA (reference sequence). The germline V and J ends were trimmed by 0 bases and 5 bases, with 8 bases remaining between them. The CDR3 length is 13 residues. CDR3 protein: CSARDMGDQPQHF. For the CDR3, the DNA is TGCAGTGCTAGAGATATGGGCGATCAGCCCCAGCATTTT.

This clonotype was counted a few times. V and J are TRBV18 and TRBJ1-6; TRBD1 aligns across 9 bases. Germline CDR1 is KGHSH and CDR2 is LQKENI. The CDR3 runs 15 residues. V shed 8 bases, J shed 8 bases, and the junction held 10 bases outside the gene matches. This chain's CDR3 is CASRGQGNIDSPLHF. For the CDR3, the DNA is TGTGCCAGCCGCGGACAGGGGAATATCGATTCACCCCTCCACTTT.

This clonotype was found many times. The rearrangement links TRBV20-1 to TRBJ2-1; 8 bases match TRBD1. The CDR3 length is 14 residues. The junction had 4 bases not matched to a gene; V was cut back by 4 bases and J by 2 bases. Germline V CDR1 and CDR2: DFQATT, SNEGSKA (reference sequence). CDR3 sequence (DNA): TGCAGTGCTAACCGGGACAGGACCTACAATGAGCAGTTCTTC. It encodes CSANRDRTYNEQFF.

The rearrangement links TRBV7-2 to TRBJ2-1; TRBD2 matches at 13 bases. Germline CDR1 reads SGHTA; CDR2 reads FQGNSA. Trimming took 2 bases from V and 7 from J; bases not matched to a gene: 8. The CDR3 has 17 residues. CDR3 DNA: TGTGCCAGCAGCTTAAGGACTAGCGGGAGAGCTCGGAATGAGCAGTTCTTC. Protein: CASSLRTSGRARNEQFF.

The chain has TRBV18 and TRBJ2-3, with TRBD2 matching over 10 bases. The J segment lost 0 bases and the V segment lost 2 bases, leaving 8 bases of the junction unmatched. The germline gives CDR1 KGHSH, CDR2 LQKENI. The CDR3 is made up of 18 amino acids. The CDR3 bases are TGTGCCAGCTCACCATTACCACGGACTAGCGGCAGCACAGATACGCAGTATTTT. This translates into CASSPLPRTSGSTDTQYF.

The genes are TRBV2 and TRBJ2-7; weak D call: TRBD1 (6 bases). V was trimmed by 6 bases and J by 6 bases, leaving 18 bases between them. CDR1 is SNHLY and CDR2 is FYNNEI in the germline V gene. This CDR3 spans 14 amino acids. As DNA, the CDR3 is TGTGCCAGCAGAAGGACAGACGTTCGGTCCGAGCAGTACGTC. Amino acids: CASRRTDVRSEQYV.

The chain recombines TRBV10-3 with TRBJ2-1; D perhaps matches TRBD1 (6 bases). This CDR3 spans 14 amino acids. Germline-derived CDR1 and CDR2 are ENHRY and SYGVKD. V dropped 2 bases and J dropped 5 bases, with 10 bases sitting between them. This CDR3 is CAISEMGANNEQFF. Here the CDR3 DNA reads TGTGCCATCAGTGAGATGGGGGCAAACAATGAGCAGTTCTTC.

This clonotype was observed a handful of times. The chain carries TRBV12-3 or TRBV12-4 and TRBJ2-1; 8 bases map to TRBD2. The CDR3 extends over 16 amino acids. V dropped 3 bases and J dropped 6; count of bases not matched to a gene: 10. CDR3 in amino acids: CASSFSGRLAGNEQFF. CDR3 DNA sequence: TGTGCCAGCAGTTTCTCTGGGAGGCTAGCGGGCAATGAGCAGTTCTTC.

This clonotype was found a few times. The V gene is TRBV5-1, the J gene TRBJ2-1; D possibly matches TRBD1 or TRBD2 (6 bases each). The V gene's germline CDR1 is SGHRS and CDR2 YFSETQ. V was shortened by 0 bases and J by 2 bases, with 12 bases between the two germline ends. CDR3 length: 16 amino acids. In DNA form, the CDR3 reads TGCGCCAGCAGCTTGGAAGCGGAGGGGGCCTACAATGAGCAGTTCTTC. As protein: CASSLEAEGAYNEQFF.

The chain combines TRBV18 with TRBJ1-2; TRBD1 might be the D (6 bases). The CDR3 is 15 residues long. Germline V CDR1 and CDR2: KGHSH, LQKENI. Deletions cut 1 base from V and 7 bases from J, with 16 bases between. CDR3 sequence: CASSPQTGRDFGYTF. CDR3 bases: TGTGCCAGCTCACCACAGACAGGTCGGGACTTTGGCTACACCTTC. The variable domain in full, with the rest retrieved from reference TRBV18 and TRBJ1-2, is NAGVMQNPRHLVRRRGQEARLRCSPMKGHSHVYWYRQLPEEGLKFMVYLQKENIIDESGMPKERFSAEFPKEGPSILRIQQVVRGDSAAYFCASSPQTGRDFGYTFGSGTRLTVV.

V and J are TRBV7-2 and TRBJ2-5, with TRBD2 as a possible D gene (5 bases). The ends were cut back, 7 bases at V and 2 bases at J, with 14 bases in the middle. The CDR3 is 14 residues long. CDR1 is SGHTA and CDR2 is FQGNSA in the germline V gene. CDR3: CASTNNPGQETQYF. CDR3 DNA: TGTGCCAGCACCAACAACCCGGGACAAGAGACCCAGTACTTC. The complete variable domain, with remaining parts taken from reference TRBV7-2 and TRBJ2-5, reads GAGVSQSPSNKVTEKGKDVELRCDPISGHTALYWYRQSLGQGLEFLIYFQGNSAPDKSGLPSDRFSAERTGGSVSTLTIQRTQQEDSAVYLCASTNNPGQETQYFGPGTRLLVL.

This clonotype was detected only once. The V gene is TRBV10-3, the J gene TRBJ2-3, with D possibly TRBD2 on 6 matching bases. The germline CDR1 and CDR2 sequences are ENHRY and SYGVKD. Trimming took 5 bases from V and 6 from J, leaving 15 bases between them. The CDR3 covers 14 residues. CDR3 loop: CAISPDSAGDTQYF. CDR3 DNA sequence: TGTGCCATCAGTCCGGATAGCGCGGGGGATACGCAGTATTTT.

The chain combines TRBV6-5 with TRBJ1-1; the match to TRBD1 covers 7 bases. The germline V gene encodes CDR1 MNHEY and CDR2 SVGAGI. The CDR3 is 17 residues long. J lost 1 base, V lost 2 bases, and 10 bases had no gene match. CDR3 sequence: CASSYAAGQIGNTEAFF. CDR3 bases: TGTGCCAGCAGTTACGCCGCGGGACAGATAGGGAACACTGAAGCTTTCTTT.

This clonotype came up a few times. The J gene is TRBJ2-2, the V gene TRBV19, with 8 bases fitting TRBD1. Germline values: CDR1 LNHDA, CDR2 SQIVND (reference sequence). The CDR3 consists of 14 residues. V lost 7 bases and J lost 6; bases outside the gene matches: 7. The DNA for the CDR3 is TGTGCCAGTACCCTACAGGGGGTGGCCGGGGAGCTGTTTTTT. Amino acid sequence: CASTLQGVAGELFF.

The CDR3 DNA reads TGCAGCGTTGATTCTAGGACTAGCGGGCAGTACTTC. Its translation: CSVDSRTSGQYF. The chain links TRBV29-1 to TRBJ2-7; TRBD2 agrees at 10 bases. In germline, CDR1 is SQVTM, CDR2 ANQGSEA. CDR3 length: 12 amino acids. Trimming took 3 bases from V and 9 from J; bases not matched to a gene: 5.

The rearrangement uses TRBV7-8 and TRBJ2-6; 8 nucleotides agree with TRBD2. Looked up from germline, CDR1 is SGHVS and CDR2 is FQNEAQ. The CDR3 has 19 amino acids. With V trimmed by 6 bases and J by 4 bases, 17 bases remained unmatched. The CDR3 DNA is TGTGCCAGCAGGATAAGCGGGAGCAGGGAGTTGACCGGGGCCAACGTCCTGACTTTC. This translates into CASRISGSRELTGANVLTF.

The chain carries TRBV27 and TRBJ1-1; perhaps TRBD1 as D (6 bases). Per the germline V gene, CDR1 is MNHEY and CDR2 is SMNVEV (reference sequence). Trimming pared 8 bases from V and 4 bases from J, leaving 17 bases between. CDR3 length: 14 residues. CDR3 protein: CASCNDRLGTEAFF. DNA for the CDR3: TGTGCCAGCTGCAACGACAGGCTGGGCACTGAAGCTTTCTTT.